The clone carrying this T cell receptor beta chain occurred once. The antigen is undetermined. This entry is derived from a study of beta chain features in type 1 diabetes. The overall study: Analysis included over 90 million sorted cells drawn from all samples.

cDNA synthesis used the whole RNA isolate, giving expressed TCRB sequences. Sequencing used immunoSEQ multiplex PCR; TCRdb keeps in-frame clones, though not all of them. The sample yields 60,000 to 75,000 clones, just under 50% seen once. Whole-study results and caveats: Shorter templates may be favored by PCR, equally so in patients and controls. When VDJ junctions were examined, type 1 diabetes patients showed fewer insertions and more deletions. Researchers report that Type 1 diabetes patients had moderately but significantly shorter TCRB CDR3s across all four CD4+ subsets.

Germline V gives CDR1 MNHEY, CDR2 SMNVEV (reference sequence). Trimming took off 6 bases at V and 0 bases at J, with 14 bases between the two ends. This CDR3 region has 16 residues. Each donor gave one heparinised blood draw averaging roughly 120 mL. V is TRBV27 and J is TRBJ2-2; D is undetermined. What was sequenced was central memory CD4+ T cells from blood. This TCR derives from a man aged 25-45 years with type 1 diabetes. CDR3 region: CASRRVNKANTGELFF. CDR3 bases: TGTGCCAGCAGACGGGTTAACAAGGCGAACACCGGGGAGCTGTTTTTT.